These 27 T cell receptor beta chains originate from one sample sequenced in a study of blood T cell repertoires in COVID-19. TCRdb keeps only in-frame clones here, not all; method: immunoSEQ multiplex PCR. Of fewer than 300,000 clones listed, under 90% are singletons. Sequences were obtained from peripheral blood. The receptors stem from a human donor in a cohort sampled during active COVID-19.

This clone was counted at least ten times. The chain recombines TRBV6-2 or TRBV6-3 with TRBJ2-7; 11 bases align to TRBD1. The CDR3 is 16 residues long. Germline CDR1 is MNHEY and CDR2 is SVGEGT. Germline trimming cut 5 bases from V and 6 bases from J; bases unmatched to any gene: 12. CDR3 nucleotides: TGTGCCAGCAGTAACCCGCGAGGACAGGGGGCAAGCGAGCAGTACTTC. It codes for CASSNPRGQGASEQYF.

The chain joins TRBV7-2 to TRBJ2-7, with 11 nucleotides matching TRBD1. The CDR3 is made up of 15 amino acids. Germline V lookup: CDR1 SGHTA, CDR2 FQGNSA. J gave up 4 bases and V 5 bases, and 7 bases lay outside the gene matches. The CDR3: CASSRGGQGAYEQYF. Here the CDR3 DNA reads TGTGCCAGCAGCCGGGGAGGACAGGGGGCTTACGAGCAGTACTTC.

This clone was seen a few times. The rearrangement links TRBV19 to TRBJ2-5; a possible D gene is TRBD1 (6 bases). Trimming left V 2 bases short and J 3 bases short, with 10 bases between. Germline CDR1 and CDR2: LNHDA and SQIVND (reference sequence). The CDR3 runs to 14 residues. CDR3 residues: CASSIQTGKETQYF. As DNA, the CDR3 is TGTGCCAGTAGTATACAGACAGGCAAAGAGACCCAGTACTTC.

In its sample, this clone was seen once. A single base separates this from a much larger clone, so it may be a read error. This sequence joins TRBV6-5 and TRBJ2-1, with D possibly TRBD1 on 5 matching bases. V gave up 2 bases and J gave up 3 bases, with 5 bases separating them. This CDR3 spans 13 amino acids. Germline V gene sequence: CDR1 MNHEY, CDR2 SVGAGI. CDR3 amino acids: CASSYDSYNEQFF. CDR3 coding DNA: TGTGCCAGCAGTTACGACAGCTACAATGAGCAGTTCTTC.

This chain links TRBV3-1 (or the pseudogene TRBV3-2) with TRBJ2-7, with D possibly being TRBD2 (6 bases). The CDR3 is 15 residues long. From germline, CDR1 is LGHDT and CDR2 YNNKEL (reference sequence). The V end was cut by 0 bases, the J end by 3 bases, with 12 bases between. The CDR3: CASSQDGGTDYEQYF. CDR3 DNA: TGTGCCAGCAGCCAAGATGGGGGGACGGACTACGAGCAGTACTTC.

The chain couples TRBV7-2 to TRBJ1-1; tentatively, D is TRBD1 (6 bases). With 7 bases removed from V and 5 bases from J, the gap between germline ends came to 20 bases. From germline, CDR1 is SGHTA and CDR2 FQGNSA. CDR3 length equals 15 residues. Here the CDR3 reads CASTRPLGTRTEAFF. The CDR3 nucleotides read TGTGCCAGCACCCGCCCCCTTGGGACAAGAACTGAAGCTTTCTTT.

In its sample, this clone was seen many times. This chain connects TRBV7-9 to TRBJ2-5; D is ambiguous. CDR1 and CDR2 from the germline V gene are SEHNR and FQNEAQ (reference sequence). The germline V and J ends were trimmed by 2 bases and 2 bases, with 18 bases remaining between them. The length of the CDR3 is 17 residues. The CDR3 region is CASSLISSYGAQETQYF. The CDR3 DNA sequence: TGTGCCAGCAGCTTAATCAGTAGTTACGGAGCGCAAGAGACCCAGTACTTC. The full variable domain, completed using reference TRBV7-9 and TRBJ2-5, is DTGVSQNPRHKITKRGQNVTFRCDPISEHNRLYWYRQTLGQGPEFLTYFQNEAQLEKSRLLSDRFSAERPKGSFSTLEIQRTEQGDSAMYLCASSLISSYGAQETQYFGPGTRLLVL.

This clone came up once. The V gene is TRBV5-1, the J gene TRBJ2-3; D call uncertain. Germline V CDR1 and CDR2: SGHRS, YFSETQ. The CDR3 length is 13 residues. Deletions cut 4 bases from V and 2 bases from J, with 8 bases between. CDR3 sequence: CASSPPTTDTQYF. The DNA of the CDR3 is TGCGCCAGCAGCCCTCCTACCACAGATACGCAGTATTTT.

The chain uses TRBV7-8 and TRBJ2-2; 10 bases are a match to TRBD2. The CDR3 has 17 amino acids. The V and J ends lost 5 bases and 5 bases, in that order; junction bases with no gene match: 11. Germline CDR1 SGHVS, CDR2 FQNEAQ. CDR3: CASSALRLAGGTGELFF. CDR3 in DNA: TGTGCCAGCAGCGCTCTCAGACTAGCGGGTGGAACCGGGGAGCTGTTTTTT. The whole variable domain, remainder taken from reference TRBV7-8 and TRBJ2-2, is GAGVSQSPRYKVAKRGQDVALRCDPISGHVSLFWYQQALGQGPEFLTYFQNEAQLDKSGLPSDRFFAERPEGSVSTLKIQRTQQEDSAVYLCASSALRLAGGTGELFFGEGSRLTVL.

The chain uses TRBV2 and TRBJ2-5, with 9 bases lining up with TRBD2. The CDR3 is 14 residues long. Germline V gene sequence: CDR1 SNHLY, CDR2 FYNNEI. Unmatched junction bases numbered 9, after V lost 8 bases and J lost 5 bases. The DNA of the CDR3 is TGTGCCAGCCTAGCGGGGAGGGTGAGGGAGACCCAGTACTTC. Its translation: CASLAGRVRETQYF.

V and J are TRBV27 and TRBJ1-2; D is uncertain. V lost 3 bases to trimming and J lost 1 base, with 12 bases between them. This CDR3 comprises 15 residues. Germline V gene data show CDR1 as MNHEY and CDR2 as SMNVEV (reference sequence). CDR3 protein: CASSFSTRSNYGYTF. The CDR3 nucleotides read TGTGCCAGCAGTTTTTCTACTAGGAGTAACTATGGCTACACCTTC.

The genes are TRBV7-2 and TRBJ1-5; D might be TRBD1 (5 bases). Per germline, CDR1 SGHTA and CDR2 FQGNSA. The V end lost 2 bases, the J end lost 4 bases, and 15 bases lay between the germline ends. This CDR3 has 16 residues. This chain's CDR3 is CASSLHGGSVNQPQHF. CDR3 in DNA: TGTGCCAGCAGCTTACATGGGGGGAGTGTGAATCAGCCCCAGCATTTT.

The chain joins TRBV7-3 to TRBJ2-1, with 9 bases lining up with TRBD2. This CDR3 region has 17 residues. V dropped 5 bases and J dropped 6; count of bases not matched to a gene: 14. Per the germline V gene, CDR1 is SGHTA and CDR2 is FQGTGA. The CDR3 sequence is CASSPTSAGGSFNEQFF. DNA for the CDR3: TGTGCCAGCAGCCCAACTTCTGCGGGAGGGTCATTCAATGAGCAGTTCTTC. Complete variable domain (other parts from reference TRBV7-3 and TRBJ2-1): GAGVSQTPSNKVTEKGKYVELRCDPISGHTALYWYRQSLGQGPEFLIYFQGTGAADDSGLPNDRFFAVRPEGSVSTLKIQRTERGDSAVYLCASSPTSAGGSFNEQFFGPGTRLTVL.

The chain has TRBV10-2 and TRBJ2-7; 10 nucleotides match TRBD2. CDR3 length: 14 residues. Germline-derived CDR1 and CDR2 are WSHSY and SAAADI. Trimming cost V 4 bases and J 2 bases; bases outside gene matches: 2. This chain's CDR3 is CASSALAGAYEQYF. Written as DNA, the CDR3 is TGCGCCAGCAGTGCGCTAGCGGGAGCCTACGAGCAGTACTTC.

The chain carries TRBV19 and TRBJ2-4, with TRBD2 matching 13 bases. The CDR3 is 16 amino acids. Looked up from germline, CDR1 is LNHDA and CDR2 is SQIVND (reference sequence). Germline trimming cut 6 bases from V and 1 base from J; bases unmatched to any gene: 3. The chain's CDR3 is CASSLTSGGAKNIQYF. The CDR3 DNA follows: TGTGCCAGTAGCCTGACTAGCGGGGGGGCCAAAAACATTCAGTACTTC. The full variable domain, rest sourced from reference TRBV19 and TRBJ2-4, is DGGITQSPKYLFRKEGQNVTLSCEQNLNHDAMYWYRQDPGQGLRLIYYSQIVNDFQKGDIAEGYSVSREKKESFPLTVTSAQKNPTAFYLCASSLTSGGAKNIQYFGAGTRLSVL.

This clone was observed a few times. The junction departs from germline at one end; a sequencing error may be responsible. The rearrangement links TRBV7-7 to TRBJ2-7; 13 bases agree with TRBD2. The CDR3 has 15 amino acids. CDR1 is SSHAT and CDR2 is FNYEAQ in the germline V gene (reference sequence). The CDR3 nucleotides are TGTGCTAGCAGCCTACTAGCGGGAGGGACCTACGAGCAGTACTTC. Protein: CASSLLAGGTYEQYF.

This chain connects TRBV5-4 to TRBJ2-7; D remains ambiguous. Germline V gene sequence: CDR1 SGHNT, CDR2 YYREEE (reference sequence). Trimming took off 0 bases at V and 5 bases at J, with 6 bases between the two ends. The CDR3 is 12 amino acids. Written as DNA, the CDR3 is TGTGCCAGCAGCTTGGTCGCAGACGAGCAGTACTTC. Translation: CASSLVADEQYF. Together with reference TRBV5-4 and TRBJ2-7, the CDR3 gives the full variable domain: ETGVTQSPTHLIKTRGQQVTLRCSSQSGHNTVSWYQQALGQGPQFIFQYYREEENGRGNFPPRFSGLQFPNYSSELNVNALELDDSALYLCASSLVADEQYFGPGTRLTVT.

The CDR3 DNA follows: TGTGCCAGCAGCTACGGACAGGTCAACACTGAAGCTTTCTTT. Its protein is CASSYGQVNTEAFF. J is TRBJ1-1 and V is TRBV7-9, with TRBD1 matching 7 bases. V gave up 4 bases and J gave up 2 bases; unmatched junction bases: 4. Looked up from germline, CDR1 is SEHNR and CDR2 is FQNEAQ (reference sequence). The CDR3 totals 14 residues.

This clone appeared a single time. The genes are TRBV5-1 and TRBJ2-3; 7 bases agree with TRBD1. Looked up from germline, CDR1 is SGHRS and CDR2 is YFSETQ. V lost 1 base, J lost 1 base, and 9 bases stayed unmatched. This CDR3 is built from 17 residues. CDR3 protein: CASSLPTGAIGTDTQYF. The CDR3 DNA follows: TGCGCCAGCAGCTTGCCCACAGGGGCGATCGGCACAGATACGCAGTATTTT.

The chain carries TRBV3-1 (or the pseudogene TRBV3-2) and TRBJ2-3, with TRBD2 matching 9 bases. From germline, CDR1 is LGHDT and CDR2 YNNKEL (reference sequence). The CDR3 length is 15 residues. After removal of 5 bases from V and 8 bases from J, the junction contained 11 bases not matched to a gene. CDR3 residues: CASSGPGTSLRTQYF. The DNA for the CDR3 is TGTGCCAGCAGCGGCCCGGGGACTAGCTTGCGTACGCAGTATTTT.

There are a few counts of this clone. The chain employs TRBV29-1 and TRBJ2-1; tentatively, D is TRBD1 (7 bases). Germline lookup yields CDR1 SQVTM and CDR2 ANQGSEA. V lost 4 bases and J 6 bases, leaving 19 bases between the germline ends. This CDR3 has 15 amino acids. CDR3 DNA sequence: TGCAGCGTTGTTAATGTGGCAGGGGGGCTCAATGAGCAGTTCTTC. Protein product: CSVVNVAGGLNEQFF.

The chain couples TRBV9 to TRBJ2-3; 9 bases fit TRBD2. This CDR3 spans 18 amino acids. The germline V gene encodes CDR1 SGDLS and CDR2 YYNGEE. The ends lost 0 bases at V and 1 base at J; junction bases unmatched: 9. The CDR3 bases are TGTGCCAGCAGCGTAGCTACGGGGCGGGAGGGCCGCACAGATACGCAGTATTTT. This encodes CASSVATGREGRTDTQYF.

The V gene is TRBV6-5, the J gene TRBJ2-7; 7 bases line up with TRBD2. Germline-derived CDR1 and CDR2 are MNHEY and SVGAGI. V lost 0 bases, J lost 7 bases, and 9 bases stayed unmatched. The CDR3 covers 15 residues. Written as DNA, the CDR3 is TGTGCCAGCAGTTACTCGAGACTAGCCGGGCAGGAGCAGTACTTC. Encoded protein: CASSYSRLAGQEQYF.

This sequence joins TRBV5-8 and TRBJ2-1, with 7 bases aligning to TRBD1. CDR1 and CDR2 (germline): SGHTS, YDEGEE. V gave up 4 bases and J gave up 2 bases; unmatched junction bases: 12. The length of the CDR3 is 17 residues. For the CDR3, the DNA is TGTGCCAGCAGCCCATGGGGACAGAGTCGGACCTACAATGAGCAGTTCTTC. This sequence encodes CASSPWGQSRTYNEQFF.

V is TRBV7-9 and J is TRBJ2-6, with D perhaps matching TRBD2 (6 bases). CDR1 is SEHNR and CDR2 is FQNEAQ in the germline V gene (reference sequence). This CDR3 spans 14 amino acids. The V and J ends lost 5 bases and 2 bases respectively, with 7 bases between them. The CDR3 coding sequence is TGTGCCAGCAGCCGCGGGACTGGGGCCAACGTCCTGACTTTC. Its translation: CASSRGTGANVLTF.

V gene TRBV4-3 combines with J gene TRBJ2-2; D may be TRBD1 (5 bases). This CDR3 comprises 16 residues. V lost 0 bases, J lost 2 bases, and 10 bases lay in between. Germline loops: CDR1 LGHNA, CDR2 YSLEER. CDR3 amino acids: CASSQDWGFNTGELFF. The CDR3 DNA reads as TGCGCCAGCAGCCAAGATTGGGGCTTTAACACCGGGGAGCTGTTTTTT.

This chain uses TRBV5-1 with TRBJ2-7; 7 bases agree with TRBD1. The junction had 15 bases not matched to a gene; V was cut back by 4 bases and J by 5 bases. This CDR3 spans 16 amino acids. Germline assignment: CDR1 SGHRS and CDR2 YFSETQ. The CDR3 spells CASSLSLDRVYDEQYF. The CDR3 nucleotides read TGCGCCAGCAGCCTTTCCCTAGACAGGGTTTACGACGAGCAGTACTTC.